One sample yielded the 20 T cell receptor beta chains listed below, sequenced in a study of cytomegalovirus exposure and HLA in healthy donors. Primers for the PCR totalled 60 Vbeta and 13 Jbeta. The data were produced by immunoSEQ multiplex PCR, yet TCRdb's version contains in-frame clones alone and is incomplete. The sample includes roughly 140,000 clones, 70% to 80% of them seen just once. Source material: PBMCs. These receptors were obtained from a man over 45 in good health and CMV-seropositive.

As concerns this clone: Other nucleotide sequences from this sample produce the same CDR3. This rearrangement joins TRBV19 to TRBJ2-2, with D maybe TRBD1 (6 bases). Looked up from germline, CDR1 is LNHDA and CDR2 is SQIVND (reference sequence). The CDR3 extends over 14 amino acids. Deletions cut 5 bases from V and 6 bases from J, with 13 bases between. CDR3: CASSGGQRAGELFF. The CDR3, as DNA: TGTGCCAGTAGTGGGGGCCAGAGGGCCGGGGAGCTGTTTTTT.

V gene TRBV18 combines with J gene TRBJ2-7; 12 bases fit TRBD1. J lost 7 bases, V lost 4 bases, and 5 bases had no gene match. Germline values: CDR1 KGHSH, CDR2 LQKENI. The CDR3 has 14 amino acids. The CDR3, as DNA: TGTGCCAGCTCACAGGGACAGGGGGCCGGGGAGCAGTACTTC. This encodes CASSQGQGAGEQYF.

The chain has TRBV5-6 and TRBJ1-4, with 9 bases lining up with TRBD1. The V gene end was trimmed by 0 bases and the J gene end by 4 bases; junction bases not matched to a gene: 1. CDR1 is SGHDT and CDR2 is YYEEEE in the germline V gene. This CDR3 comprises 15 residues. The CDR3 protein is CASSLAGQGNEKLFF. The CDR3 bases are TGTGCCAGCAGCTTGGCGGGACAGGGTAATGAAAAACTGTTTTTT.

The chain recombines TRBV28 with TRBJ1-1; TRBD1 matches at 10 bases. The germline CDR1 and CDR2 sequences are MDHEN and SYDVKM. The CDR3 totals 12 residues. Trimming removed 5 bases from V and 8 bases from J; junction bases left unmatched: 2. This chain's CDR3 is CASSMTGGEAFF. The CDR3 nucleotides read TGTGCCAGCAGTATGACAGGGGGCGAAGCTTTCTTT.

The chain couples TRBV27 to TRBJ2-5; D is uncertain. The end of the DNA fits TRBJ2-7 better, so the J call may be wrong. Per germline, CDR1 MNHEY and CDR2 SMNVEV (reference sequence). The CDR3 has 10 amino acids. Here the CDR3 reads CASSLYEQYF. CDR3 DNA sequence: TGTGCCAGCAGTTTGTACGAGCAGTACTTC.

On this clone itself: One end of the junction is discordant with germline, which a read error may explain. This chain connects TRBV7-9 to TRBJ2-2; D perhaps matches TRBD2 (6 bases). Germline CDR1 SEHNR, CDR2 FQNEAQ (reference sequence). This CDR3 has 19 amino acids. The CDR3 coding sequence is TGTTCCAGCAGCTTAGTGTCTTACAGCCTTTCGGGGGACACCGGGGAGCTGTTTTTT. Amino acid sequence: CSSSLVSYSLSGDTGELFF.

The rearrangement joins TRBV2 to TRBJ2-2; D possibly corresponds to TRBD2 (6 bases). V lost 6 bases to trimming and J lost 0 bases, with 11 bases between them. CDR3 size: 15 residues. The germline V gene encodes CDR1 SNHLY and CDR2 FYNNEI. Here the CDR3 DNA reads TGTGCCAGCAGAAAACTAGCAGCGAACACCGGGGAGCTGTTTTTT. Amino acids: CASRKLAANTGELFF. Full variable domain (rest looked up from reference TRBV2 and TRBJ2-2): EPEVTQTPSHQVTQMGQEVILRCVPISNHLYFYWYRQILGQKVEFLVSFYNNEISEKSEIFDDQFSVERPDGSNFTLKIRSTKLEDSAMYFCASRKLAANTGELFFGEGSRLTVL.

The genes are TRBV6-1 and TRBJ1-2; D gene unclear. Germline values: CDR1 MNHNS, CDR2 SASEGT. V gave up 7 bases and J gave up 4 bases, with 16 bases separating them. This CDR3 has 14 amino acids. CDR3 sequence: CASTPFREGYGYTF. The CDR3 DNA reads TGTGCCAGCACCCCATTCCGGGAGGGCTATGGCTACACCTTC.

This clone was found once. The rearrangement links TRBV7-9 to TRBJ1-4; 8 bases agree with TRBD1. The CDR3 has 15 residues. V was clipped by 6 bases and J by 4 bases; unmatched bases: 7. Germline loops: CDR1 SEHNR, CDR2 FQNEAQ (reference sequence). This chain's CDR3 is CASSRRDRHNEKLFF. The CDR3 DNA reads as TGTGCCAGCAGTCGAAGGGACAGGCATAATGAAAAACTGTTTTTT.

The V call is TRBV6-5, the J call TRBJ2-7; 7 bases match TRBD1. This CDR3 is built from 14 residues. The V gene's germline CDR1 is MNHEY and CDR2 SVGAGI. J lost 1 base, V lost 1 base, and 1 base had no gene match. The CDR3: CASSYFRGSYEQYF. In nucleotides, the CDR3 is TGTGCCAGCAGTTACTTCAGGGGGTCCTACGAGCAGTACTTC.

The V call is TRBV7-9, the J call TRBJ2-1, with 8 bases that match TRBD2. There are 16 residues in the CDR3. The germline V gene encodes CDR1 SEHNR and CDR2 FQNEAQ (reference sequence). After removal of 3 bases from V and 0 bases from J, the junction contained 4 bases not matched to a gene. The CDR3 here is CASSLWLAGSYNEQFF. The CDR3 coding sequence is TGTGCCAGCAGCTTGTGGCTAGCGGGCTCCTACAATGAGCAGTTCTTC.

This clone has more than one count but fewer than ten. The chain links TRBV11-1 to TRBJ2-1, with 10 bases matching TRBD2. The CDR3 runs 16 residues. From germline, CDR1 is SGHAT and CDR2 FQDESV (reference sequence). Trimming cost V 4 bases and J 5 bases; bases outside gene matches: 8. This CDR3 reads CASSSLTSGPDNEQFF. CDR3 DNA sequence: TGTGCCAGCAGCTCCCTGACTAGCGGGCCGGACAATGAGCAGTTCTTC.

The rearrangement links TRBV28 to TRBJ2-7; D may be TRBD1 (6 bases). CDR1 is MDHEN, CDR2 SYDVKM, per germline. The CDR3 has 13 residues. Trimming removed 5 bases at V and 2 bases at J, with 10 bases between. As DNA, the CDR3 is TGTGCCAGCAGTAGGACAGTACCCTACGAGCAGTACTTC. This codes for CASSRTVPYEQYF.

The chain uses TRBV5-1 and TRBJ1-2; no clear D gene. V gave up 5 bases and J gave up 3 bases, with 14 bases separating them. CDR1 and CDR2 from the germline V gene are SGHRS and YFSETQ. There are 14 residues in the CDR3. The CDR3 sequence: CASREAPEHYGYTF. In DNA form, the CDR3 reads TGCGCCAGCAGGGAGGCACCGGAACACTATGGCTACACCTTC.

The CDR3 sequence: CASSRDWGQETQYF. CDR3 bases: TGTGCCAGCAGCCGGGACTGGGGACAAGAGACCCAGTACTTC. The rearrangement uses TRBV7-2 and TRBJ2-5, with TRBD2 as a possible D gene (6 bases). The CDR3 contains 14 residues. Trimming cost V 5 bases and J 2 bases, with 12 bases left between them. Germline V lookup: CDR1 SGHTA, CDR2 FQGNSA.

V usage is TRBV28 and J usage is TRBJ2-3; D gene uncertain. Between the trimmed V and J ends, which lost 5 bases and 0 bases, there was a span of 6 bases. The CDR3 is made up of 13 amino acids. CDR1 and CDR2 (germline): MDHEN, SYDVKM. The CDR3 is CASSPSSTDTQYF. The DNA for the CDR3 is TGTGCCAGCAGTCCCTCTAGCACAGATACGCAGTATTTT.

The chain recombines TRBV6-5 with TRBJ2-1; D tentatively fits TRBD1 or TRBD2 (5 bases each). Per the germline V gene, CDR1 is MNHEY and CDR2 is SVGAGI. This CDR3 is 15 amino acids long. V shed 9 bases and J shed 9 bases, with 24 bases lying between them. CDR3 sequence: CASRYGALGLGEQFF. The CDR3 bases are TGTGCCAGTAGATACGGGGCCTTAGGATTAGGTGAGCAGTTCTTC.

This clone was found a few times. The rearrangement links TRBV7-9 to TRBJ1-5; 7 nucleotides line up with TRBD1. Per the germline V gene, CDR1 is SEHNR and CDR2 is FQNEAQ (reference sequence). V trimming: 5 bases; J trimming: 3 bases; junction bases outside the gene matches: 7. The CDR3 covers 15 residues. The CDR3 region is CASSRWTGHNQPQHF. CDR3 nucleotide sequence: TGTGCCAGCAGCCGATGGACAGGTCACAATCAGCCCCAGCATTTT.

V usage is TRBV6-1 and J usage is TRBJ1-1; D possibly corresponds to TRBD1 (5 bases). V was trimmed by 2 bases and J by 3 bases, leaving 7 bases between them. Germline V gene lookup returns CDR1 MNHNS and CDR2 SASEGT. The CDR3 length is 13 residues. The CDR3 sequence is CASSERGDTEAFF. The CDR3 nucleotides are TGTGCCAGCAGTGAACGGGGGGACACTGAAGCTTTCTTT.

The chain recombines TRBV5-1 with TRBJ2-1; D unclear. The CDR3 runs 14 residues. V lost 0 bases and J 0 bases, leaving 4 bases between the germline ends. Per the germline V gene, CDR1 is SGHRS and CDR2 is YFSETQ. The CDR3 region has the DNA TGCGCCAGCAGCTTGGAGAGCTCCTACAATGAGCAGTTCTTC. Translation: CASSLESSYNEQFF.